This T cell receptor beta chain appears in the sequencing data of a study of cytomegalovirus exposure and HLA in healthy donors. Across the study: A prior analysis found about 110 million unique TCR beta sequences from around 190 million T cells.

These donors counted as nominally healthy when sampled, but unrecorded immune exposures were likely. With 1 base clipped from V and 8 bases from J, the junction kept 7 bases outside the gene matches. CDR3 length: 14 amino acids. Germline-derived CDR1 and CDR2 are LNHDA and SQIVND (reference sequence). Researchers ran the PCR with 60 Vbeta and 13 Jbeta primers. The repertoire was sequenced with immunoSEQ multiplex PCR; TCRdb's copy has only in-frame clones and lacks some. Its clone listing holds some 120,000 clones. The sequenced material came from PBMCs. V usage is TRBV19 and J usage is TRBJ1-2, with 7 bases lining up with TRBD1. The clonotype originates from a man aged 30 to 45 in good health and CMV-seronegative. The CDR3 region has the DNA TGTGCCAGTAGTATAGTGCACAGGGGTTACGGCTACACCTTC. It is translated as CASSIVHRGYGYTF.